This T cell receptor (beta chain) appears in the sequencing data of a study of beta chain features in type 1 diabetes (dated 2018 in TCRdb). For context, the study as a whole: Mean age, gender distribution, total cell number and subset yield were not different between patients and healthy donors. A total of 90 million to 140 million sorted cells were examined across all samples, and RNA yield correlated strongly with the number of cells per subset. The study compared the TCRB repertoires of sorted circulating CD4+ T cell subsets in recently diagnosed type 1 diabetes patients with those in matched healthy donors. Naive and central memory subsets were obtained from all 30 or so donors, but regulatory and stem cell-like memory subsets were isolated from only 8 patients and about 8 healthy donors. Study-level results and caveats: Shorter templates might have been favored by PCR, but patient and control samples were amplified and corrected together, so both groups would have been affected equally by any skew. In all four CD4+ subsets, TCRB CDR3 length was moderately but significantly shorter in type 1 diabetes patients. At VDJ recombination sites, type 1 diabetes patients had fewer insertions and more deleted nucleotides, which implies abnormalities in thymic rearrangement. Sequencing cDNA rather than genomic DNA could over-represent highly expressing activated cells, although activation and CD3 levels did not differ between groups. Naive, central memory and regulatory TCRB repertoires appeared to be more alike among patients than among healthy donors. HLA sub-analyses involved small numbers of individuals, so any influence of HLA type on TCRB rearrangement remained unresolved.

About this clone itself: Its cognate antigen has yet to be identified. Qualities for individual bases were not recorded, and no much larger clone is one base off.

All of the isolated RNA was reverse transcribed with the High Capacity cDNA Reverse Transcription Kit, so expressed TCRB transcripts were sequenced. Deep immunoSEQ sequencing was applied to naive, central memory and regulatory T cell samples, giving an average of about 3.57 million total reads per sample. Sorted cells were lysed in RLT buffer, and RNA was extracted using DNase-treated RNeasy Micro or Mini kits according to cell number. To prevent cross-contamination, every cell subset was processed on its own, while patient and healthy donor samples were processed together. The immunoSEQ multiplex PCR was used to amplify TCRB sequences from cDNA, yielding 87-bp fragments that span the CDR3 region. Sequencing of the amplicons was done on the Illumina HiSeq platform. The authors processed their data as follows. Synthetic template baselines were used to correct PCR bias computationally, reads within Hamming distance 2 were collapsed together, and singletons that could not be merged were discarded. By aligning reads against IMGT, V, D and J genes, CDR3 length, and insertions or deletions at six rearrangement sites were assigned. Within each subset, clonotype counts were normalized to the number of sorted cells before true diversity and Gini coefficients were calculated with the tcR R package. Repertoire sharing was quantified using the overlap coefficient calculated on TCRB nucleotide sequences. Out-of-frame TCRB sequences from naive cells were analyzed to stand in for the pre-selection repertoire. The table comes from immuneACCESS by way of TCRdb, which keeps in-frame sequences with V and J called. Part of the clones is missing from these tables; in studies checked, under half for an unresolved V gene and the rest for unknown reasons. Clone size and the V and J calls come from that table; the DNA yielded D and trimming. Counted in this sample were 970,000 or so clones; 15% to 20% of them appeared once. The top ten clones comprise 0.02% to 0.025% of the sample.

From each donor, a single peripheral blood sample of roughly 0.11 L on average was drawn into heparinised tubes. A BD FACSAria II and a panel including CD45RO, CCR7, CD25, CD127, CD95 and CD27 were used to sort naive, central memory, regulatory and stem cell-like memory CD4+ T cells. All sorted populations exceeded 95% purity. PBMCs were separated immediately by Lymphoprep density gradient centrifugation and were stained directly, without being cultured. To minimize batch effects, samples were stained and sorted in pairs, one healthy donor with one patient per experiment. Sequences MGHDK (CDR1) and SYGVNS (CDR2) are obtained from the germline V gene. At the junction V is shortened by 3 bases and J by 9 bases, with 15 bases in between. Including the terminal cysteine and phenylalanine, the CDR3 comprises 14 residues. Kept here is only the CDR3 DNA, which spans 42 bases and is read in frame from base 1.

The clonotype was recovered from a woman aged 18-29 years in good health. Sequenced material: naive CD4+ T cells from blood. What the cell subset or site label conveys for this sample: true naive CD4+ T cells. In this chain, TRBV25-1 is recombined with TRBJ2-4, with TRBD2 perhaps the D gene, on 6 matching bases. The nucleotides read TGTGCCAGCAGTGACCGGGGGAGTATTGGCATTCAGTACTTC. The translation is CASSDRGSIGIQYF.